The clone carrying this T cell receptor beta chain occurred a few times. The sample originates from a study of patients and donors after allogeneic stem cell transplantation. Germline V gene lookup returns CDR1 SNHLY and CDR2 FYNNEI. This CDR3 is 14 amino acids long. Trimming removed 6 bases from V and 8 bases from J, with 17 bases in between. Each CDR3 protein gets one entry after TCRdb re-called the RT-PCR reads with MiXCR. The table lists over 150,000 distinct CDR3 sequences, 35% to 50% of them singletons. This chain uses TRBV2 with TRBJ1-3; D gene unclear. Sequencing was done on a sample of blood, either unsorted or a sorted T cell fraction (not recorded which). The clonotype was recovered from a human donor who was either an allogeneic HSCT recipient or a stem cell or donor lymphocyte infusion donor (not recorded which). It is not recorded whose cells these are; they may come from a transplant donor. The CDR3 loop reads CASSSPDLRHTIYF. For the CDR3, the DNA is TGTGCCAGCAGCTCCCCGGACCTTCGGCACACCATATATTTT.